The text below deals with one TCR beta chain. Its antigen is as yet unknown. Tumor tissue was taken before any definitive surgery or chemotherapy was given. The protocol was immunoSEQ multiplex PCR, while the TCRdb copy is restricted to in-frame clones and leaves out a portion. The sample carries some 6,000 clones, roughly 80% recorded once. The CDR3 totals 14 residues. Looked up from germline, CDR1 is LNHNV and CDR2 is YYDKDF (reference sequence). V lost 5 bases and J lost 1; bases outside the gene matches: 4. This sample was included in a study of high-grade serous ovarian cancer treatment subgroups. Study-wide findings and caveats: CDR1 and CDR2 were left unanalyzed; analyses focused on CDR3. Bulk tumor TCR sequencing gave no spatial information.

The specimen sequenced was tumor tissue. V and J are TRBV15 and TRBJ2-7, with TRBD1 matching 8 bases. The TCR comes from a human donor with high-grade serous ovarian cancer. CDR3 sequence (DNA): TGTGCCACCAGCGCCCGGACAGGGTCCTACGAGCAGTACTTC. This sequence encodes CATSARTGSYEQYF.